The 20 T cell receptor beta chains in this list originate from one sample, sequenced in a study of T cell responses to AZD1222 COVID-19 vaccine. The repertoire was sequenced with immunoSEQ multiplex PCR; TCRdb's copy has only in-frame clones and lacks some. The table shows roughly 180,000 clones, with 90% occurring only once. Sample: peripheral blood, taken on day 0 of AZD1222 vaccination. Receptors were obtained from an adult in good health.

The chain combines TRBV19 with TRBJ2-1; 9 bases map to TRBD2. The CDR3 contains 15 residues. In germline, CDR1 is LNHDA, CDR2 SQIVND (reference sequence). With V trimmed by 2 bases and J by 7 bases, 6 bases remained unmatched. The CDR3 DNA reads TGTGCCAGTAGTATAATAAGCGGGGGGCGGAATGAGCAGTTCTTC. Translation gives CASSIISGGRNEQFF.

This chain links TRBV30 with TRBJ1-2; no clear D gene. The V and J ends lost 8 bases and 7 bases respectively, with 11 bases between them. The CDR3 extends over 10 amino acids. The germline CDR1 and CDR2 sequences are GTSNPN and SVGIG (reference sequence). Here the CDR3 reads CAGRDPGYTF. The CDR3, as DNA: TGTGCCGGCCGGGATCCTGGCTACACCTTC.

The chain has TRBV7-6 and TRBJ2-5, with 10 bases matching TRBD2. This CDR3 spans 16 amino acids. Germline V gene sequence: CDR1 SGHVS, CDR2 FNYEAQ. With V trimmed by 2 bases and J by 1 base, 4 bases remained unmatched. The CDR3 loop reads CASSLMGLALQETQYF. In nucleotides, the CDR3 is TGTGCCAGCAGCTTAATGGGACTAGCGCTCCAAGAGACCCAGTACTTC.

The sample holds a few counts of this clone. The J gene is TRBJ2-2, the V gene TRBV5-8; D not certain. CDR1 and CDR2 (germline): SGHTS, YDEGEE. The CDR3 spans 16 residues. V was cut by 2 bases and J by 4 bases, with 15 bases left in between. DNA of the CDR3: TGTGCCAGCAGCTTCTTTCTGACGGTACCCACCGGGGAGCTGTTTTTT. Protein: CASSFFLTVPTGELFF.

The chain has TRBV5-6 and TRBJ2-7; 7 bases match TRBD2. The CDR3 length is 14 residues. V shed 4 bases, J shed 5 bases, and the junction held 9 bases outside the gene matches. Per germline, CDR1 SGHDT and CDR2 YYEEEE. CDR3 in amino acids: CASSPGLGSHEQYF. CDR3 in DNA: TGTGCCAGCAGCCCCGGACTAGGATCCCACGAGCAGTACTTC.

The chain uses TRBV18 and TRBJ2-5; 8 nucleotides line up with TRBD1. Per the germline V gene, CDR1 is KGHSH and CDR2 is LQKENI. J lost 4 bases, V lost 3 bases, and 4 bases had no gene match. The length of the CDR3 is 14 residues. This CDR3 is CASSPQGAGETQYF. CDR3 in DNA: TGTGCCAGCTCACCGCAGGGGGCGGGAGAGACCCAGTACTTC.

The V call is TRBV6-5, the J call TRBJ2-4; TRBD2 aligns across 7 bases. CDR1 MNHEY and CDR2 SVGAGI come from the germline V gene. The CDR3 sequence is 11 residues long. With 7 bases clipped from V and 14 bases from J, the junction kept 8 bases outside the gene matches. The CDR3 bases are TGTGCCAGCAAGGGGAATGGGGGGGAGTACTTC. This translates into CASKGNGGEYF.

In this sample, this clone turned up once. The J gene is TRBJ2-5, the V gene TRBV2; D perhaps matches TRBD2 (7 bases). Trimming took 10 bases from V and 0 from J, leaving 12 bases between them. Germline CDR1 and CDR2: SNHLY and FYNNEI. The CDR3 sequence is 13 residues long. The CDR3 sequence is CAKGGADQETQYF. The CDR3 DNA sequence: TGTGCCAAGGGGGGGGCAGACCAAGAGACCCAGTACTTC.

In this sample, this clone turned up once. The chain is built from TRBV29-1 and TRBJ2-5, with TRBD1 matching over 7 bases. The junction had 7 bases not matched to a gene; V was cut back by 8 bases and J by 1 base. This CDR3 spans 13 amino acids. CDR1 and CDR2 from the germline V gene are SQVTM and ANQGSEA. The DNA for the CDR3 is TGCAGCACTCACAGGGGAACCCAAGAGACCCAGTACTTC. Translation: CSTHRGTQETQYF. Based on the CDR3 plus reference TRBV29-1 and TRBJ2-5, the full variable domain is SAVISQKPSRDICQRGTSLTIQCQVDSQVTMMFWYRQQPGQSLTLIATANQGSEATYESGFVIDKFPISRPNLTFSTLTVSNMSPEDSSIYLCSTHRGTQETQYFGPGTRLLVL.

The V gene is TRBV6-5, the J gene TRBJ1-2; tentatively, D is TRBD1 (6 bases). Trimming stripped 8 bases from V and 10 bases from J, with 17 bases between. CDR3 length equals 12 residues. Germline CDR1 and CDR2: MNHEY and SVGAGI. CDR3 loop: CASVRRGMSYTF. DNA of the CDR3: TGTGCCAGCGTCCGGAGGGGGATGTCCTACACCTTC.

The CDR3 spells CASSHRGGRTEAFF. In DNA, the CDR3 is TGTGCCAGCAGCCACCGAGGGGGGCGGACTGAAGCTTTCTTT. The rearrangement joins TRBV14 to TRBJ1-1; a possible D gene is TRBD1 (6 bases). V shed 3 bases and J shed 5 bases, with 13 bases lying between them. CDR1 SGHDN and CDR2 FVKESK come from the germline V gene. The CDR3 has 14 amino acids. The entire variable domain, with the rest obtained from reference TRBV14 and TRBJ1-1, is as follows: EAGVTQFPSHSVIEKGQTVTLRCDPISGHDNLYWYRRVMGKEIKFLLHFVKESKQDESGMPNNRFLAERTGGTYSTLKVQPAELEDSGVYFCASSHRGGRTEAFFGQGTRLTVV.

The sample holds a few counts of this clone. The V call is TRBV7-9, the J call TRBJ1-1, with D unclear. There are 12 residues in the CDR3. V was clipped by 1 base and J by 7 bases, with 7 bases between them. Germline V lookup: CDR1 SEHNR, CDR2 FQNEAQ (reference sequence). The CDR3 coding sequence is TGTGCCAGCAGCTTAGACGGATTTGAAGCTTTCTTT. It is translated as CASSLDGFEAFF. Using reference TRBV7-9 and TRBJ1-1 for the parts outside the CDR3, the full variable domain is DTGVSQNPRHKITKRGQNVTFRCDPISEHNRLYWYRQTLGQGPEFLTYFQNEAQLEKSRLLSDRFSAERPKGSFSTLEIQRTEQGDSAMYLCASSLDGFEAFFGQGTRLTVV.

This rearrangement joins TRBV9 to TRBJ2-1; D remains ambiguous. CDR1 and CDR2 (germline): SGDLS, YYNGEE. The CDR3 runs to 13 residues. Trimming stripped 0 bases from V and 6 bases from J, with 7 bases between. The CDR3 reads CASSVDGTNEQFF. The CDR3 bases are TGTGCCAGCAGCGTAGACGGAACCAATGAGCAGTTCTTC. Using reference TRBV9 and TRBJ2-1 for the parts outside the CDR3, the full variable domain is DSGVTQTPKHLITATGQRVTLRCSPRSGDLSVYWYQQSLDQGLQFLIQYYNGEERAKGNILERFSAQQFPDLHSELNLSSLELGDSALYFCASSVDGTNEQFFGPGTRLTVL.

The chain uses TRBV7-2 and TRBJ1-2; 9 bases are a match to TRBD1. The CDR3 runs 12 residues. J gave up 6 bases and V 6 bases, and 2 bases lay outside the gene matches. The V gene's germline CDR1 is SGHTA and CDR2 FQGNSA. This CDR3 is CASSRDRDGYTF. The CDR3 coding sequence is TGTGCCAGCAGTCGGGACAGGGATGGCTACACCTTC.

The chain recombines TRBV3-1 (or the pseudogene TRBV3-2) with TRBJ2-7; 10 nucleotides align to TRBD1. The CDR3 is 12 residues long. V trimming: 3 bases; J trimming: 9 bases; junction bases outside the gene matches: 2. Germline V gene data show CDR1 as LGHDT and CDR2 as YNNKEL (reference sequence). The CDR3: CASSQGQGRQYF. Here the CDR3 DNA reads TGTGCCAGCAGCCAGGGACAGGGGAGGCAGTACTTC.

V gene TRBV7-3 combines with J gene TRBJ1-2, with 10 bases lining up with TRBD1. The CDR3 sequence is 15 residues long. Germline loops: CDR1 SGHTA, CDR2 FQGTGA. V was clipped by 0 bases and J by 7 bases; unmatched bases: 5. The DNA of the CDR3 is TGTGCCAGCAGCTTAACTGGGGACAGGGGTAGTGGCTACACCTTC. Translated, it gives CASSLTGDRGSGYTF.

The CDR3 sequence is CASSPAGRGDGYTF. As DNA, the CDR3 is TGTGCCAGCTCACCGGCGGGCAGGGGCGATGGCTACACCTTC. The chain couples TRBV18 to TRBJ1-2; D is possibly TRBD1 (6 bases). CDR3 length: 14 amino acids. The V end was cut by 3 bases, the J end by 6 bases, with 14 bases between. From germline, CDR1 is KGHSH and CDR2 LQKENI.

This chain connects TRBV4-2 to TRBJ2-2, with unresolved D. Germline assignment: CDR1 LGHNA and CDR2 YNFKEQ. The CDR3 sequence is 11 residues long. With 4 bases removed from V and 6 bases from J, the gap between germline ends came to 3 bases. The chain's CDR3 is CASSRSGELFF. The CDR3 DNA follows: TGTGCCAGCAGCCGCTCCGGGGAGCTGTTTTTT.

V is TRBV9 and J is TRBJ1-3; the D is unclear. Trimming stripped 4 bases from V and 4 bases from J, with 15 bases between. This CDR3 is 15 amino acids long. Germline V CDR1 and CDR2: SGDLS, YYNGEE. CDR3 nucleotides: TGTGCCAGCAGCTCTACCGGAGGGCGCGGAAACACCATATATTTT. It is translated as CASSSTGGRGNTIYF.

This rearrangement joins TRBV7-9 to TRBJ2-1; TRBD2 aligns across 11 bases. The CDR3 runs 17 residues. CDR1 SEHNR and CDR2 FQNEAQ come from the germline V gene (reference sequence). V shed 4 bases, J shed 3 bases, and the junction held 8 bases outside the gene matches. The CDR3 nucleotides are TGTGCCAGCAGCTCCCCTCCGGGACTAGCGGACTACAATGAGCAGTTCTTC. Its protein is CASSSPPGLADYNEQFF. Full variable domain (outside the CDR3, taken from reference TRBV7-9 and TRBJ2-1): DTGVSQNPRHKITKRGQNVTFRCDPISEHNRLYWYRQTLGQGPEFLTYFQNEAQLEKSRLLSDRFSAERPKGSFSTLEIQRTEQGDSAMYLCASSSPPGLADYNEQFFGPGTRLTVL.